This passage covers 11 T cell receptor beta chains from one sample sequenced in a study of blood T cells in healthy people across ages. A second PCR of 7 to 11 cycles used a sample-barcoded 5' primer and a J-beta primer mix. TCRdb used MiXCR to reprocess the 5' RACE reads, holding one entry per CDR3 protein. Counted here are about 780,000 distinct CDR3 sequences, more than 35% occurring once; the ten biggest clones make up 15% to 20%. Source material: blood. The receptors originated from an elderly man in good health.

The rearrangement links TRBV1 to TRBJ2-1. TRBV1 has pseudogene status. CDR3 length equals 14 residues. The DNA for the CDR3 is TGCACCAGCAGCCTCCCTAGAATCTACAATGAGCAGTTCTTC. This codes for CTSSLPRIYNEQFF.

The chain uses TRBV7-3 and TRBJ2-7, with 13 bases aligning to TRBD2. The germline CDR1 and CDR2 sequences are SGHTA and FQGTGA. The CDR3 is 17 amino acids. Trimming took 4 bases from V and 7 from J; bases not matched to a gene: 13. The CDR3, as DNA: TGTGCCAGCAGCTCGCCCGCGACTAGCGGGAGGTTGACTGAGCAGTACTTC. The encoded protein is CASSSPATSGRLTEQYF.

This clonotype has ten or more counts. The genes are TRBV12-3 or TRBV12-4 and TRBJ2-1; 7 nucleotides match TRBD2. The V segment lost 3 bases and the J segment 2 bases; nucleotides outside the gene matches: 1. This CDR3 comprises 14 residues. In DNA, the CDR3 is TGTGCCAGCAGTTTCGCGGGAGCCTACAATGAGCAGTTCTTC. It codes for CASSFAGAYNEQFF.

The chain employs TRBV4-3 and TRBJ2-1; 8 bases agree with TRBD2. Trimming removed 4 bases from V and 4 bases from J; junction bases left unmatched: 6. This CDR3 is 15 amino acids long. CDR1 LGHNA and CDR2 YSLEER come from the germline V gene. The DNA of the CDR3 is TGCGCCAGCAGCCGGAGCCGGGAGGGTTACAATGAGCAGTTCTTC. Protein: CASSRSREGYNEQFF.

In this sample, this clonotype turned up a few times. The gene calls are TRBV20-1 and TRBJ2-1, with TRBD2 matching over 7 bases. Per the germline V gene, CDR1 is DFQATT and CDR2 is SNEGSKA (reference sequence). V dropped 1 base and J dropped 12; count of bases not matched to a gene: 15. There are 15 residues in the CDR3. The chain's CDR3 is CSARVIGRESGGQFF. The CDR3 DNA follows: TGCAGTGCTAGAGTAATCGGGCGGGAGTCCGGGGGGCAGTTCTTC.

This rearrangement joins TRBV5-1 to TRBJ2-1; 7 nucleotides line up with TRBD2. After removal of 7 bases from V and 7 bases from J, the junction contained 8 bases not matched to a gene. CDR1 SGHRS and CDR2 YFSETQ come from the germline V gene. The length of the CDR3 is 13 residues. CDR3 region: CASFWEGGNEQFF. In nucleotides, the CDR3 is TGCGCCAGCTTTTGGGAGGGTGGAAATGAGCAGTTCTTC.

The table lists this clonotype with many counts. The chain is built from TRBV18 and TRBJ2-6; D not resolved. Trimming took off 3 bases at V and 0 bases at J, with 9 bases between the two ends. Germline CDR1 and CDR2: KGHSH and LQKENI. This CDR3 has 16 residues. CDR3 nucleotide sequence: TGTGCCAGCTCACCCACCTCAACCTCTGGGGCCAACGTCCTGACTTTC. This codes for CASSPTSTSGANVLTF.

A remark on this clonotype: Possible read error: a much larger clone is one base away. The chain couples TRBV7-9 to TRBJ2-7; no clear D gene. The assigned J gene may be wrong: the sequence end matches TRBJ2-5 better. CDR1 SEHNR and CDR2 FQNEAQ come from the germline V gene (reference sequence). The CDR3 has 14 amino acids. The CDR3 here is CASSVAQTVETQYF. CDR3 bases: TGTGCCAGCAGCGTAGCCCAGACGGTAGAGACCCAGTACTTC.

V and J are TRBV29-1 and TRBJ2-1; 12 positions agree with TRBD2. The CDR3 is 14 amino acids. Germline V CDR1 and CDR2: SQVTM, ANQGSEA. V was clipped by 4 bases and J by 7 bases; unmatched bases: 5. The DNA for the CDR3 is TGCAGCGTTGTCCTGACTAGCGGGAGTAATGAGCAGTTCTTC. It codes for CSVVLTSGSNEQFF.

There are a few counts of this clonotype. The chain employs TRBV12-3 or TRBV12-4 and TRBJ2-1, with D unclear. V was trimmed by 1 base and J by 9 bases, leaving 10 bases between them. CDR3 length: 13 residues. The CDR3 DNA reads TGTGCCAGCAGTTTAGGAATAGAAATTGAGCAGTTCTTC. It specifies CASSLGIEIEQFF.

This clonotype occurred a few times. The genes are TRBV28 and TRBJ2-5, with 7 bases identical to TRBD1. The J segment lost 5 bases and the V segment lost 5 bases, leaving 14 bases of the junction unmatched. The CDR3 contains 16 residues. Germline V gene sequence: CDR1 MDHEN, CDR2 SYDVKM. The DNA of the CDR3 is TGTGCCAGCAGTCTCCGACAGGGTTCCGGGATGGAGACCCAGTACTTC. Translation gives CASSLRQGSGMETQYF.